These T cell receptor beta chains were read from a single sample in a study of cytomegalovirus exposure and HLA in healthy donors. Only in-frame clones appear in the TCRdb table, and some are missing; sequencing was by immunoSEQ multiplex PCR. Among fewer than 250,000 clones, more than 60% were seen once, and the ten largest hold around 15%. Sequencing was done on a sample of PBMCs. Receptor source: a man aged 35-49 years in good health and CMV-seronegative. Each CDR3 is given with its conserved first and last residue. D genes are given only for firm matches. Some rows have no size entry. The others give once, few or many, or a class for an expanded clone.

clone size,J gene,V gene,D gene,CDR3 DNA,CDR3 protein
-,TRBJ1-4,TRBV2,TRBD1,TGTGCCAGCAGGACACGATCCGGGACAGGTGAAAAACTGTTTTTT,CASRTRSGTGEKLFF
-,TRBJ2-1,TRBV5-1,TRBD2,TGCGCCAGCAGCACTGATGGAGCGGGGACCTACAATGAGCAGTTCTTC,CASSTDGAGTYNEQFF
once,TRBJ2-5,TRBV5-1,TRBD2,TGCGCCAGCAGCTTGGGGACTAGGGAAGGAGAGACCCAGTACTTC,CASSLGTREGETQYF
-,TRBJ1-5,TRBV16,-,TGTGCCAGCAGCCAGGTCAGGTCCTCCAATCAGCCCCAGCATTTT,CASSQVRSSNQPQHF
-,TRBJ1-1,TRBV6-5,-,TGTGCCAGCAGTTACAGAAGACAGCTCAACACTGAAGCTTTCTTT,CASSYRRQLNTEAFF
-,TRBJ2-1,TRBV10-3,TRBD2,TGTGCCATCAGTGAGAGGCGGGAGACAAGCCGGTTCTTC,CAISERRETSRFF
-,TRBJ2-1,TRBV29-1,-,TGCAGCGTTGAAGGTCAGGGTCCGAATGGGCAGTTCTTC,CSVEGQGPNGQFF
-,TRBJ1-2,TRBV2,-,TGTGCCAGCAGTGAACTACAGGAGATCTATGGCTACACCTTC,CASSELQEIYGYTF
-,TRBJ2-7,TRBV14,-,TGTGCCAGCAGTCCGGGGTGGGGCTACGAGCAGTACTTC,CASSPGWGYEQYF
-,TRBJ1-1,TRBV7-9,-,TGTGCCAGCAGCTCCCCGGACACCTTAAATCACTTTGGCACTGAAGCTTTCTTT,CASSSPDTLNHFGTEAFF
-,TRBJ2-1,TRBV9,TRBD2,TGTGCCAGCAGCGTAGCGTGGACTAGCGGGAGCAATGAGCAGTTCTTC,CASSVAWTSGSNEQFF
-,TRBJ1-6,TRBV6-6,TRBD1,TGTGCCAGCAGTATCCCGGGACAGGGGGCTTCACCCCTCCACTTT,CASSIPGQGASPLHF
few,TRBJ2-3,TRBV7-9,TRBD2,TGTGCCAGCAGCCGACTAGCCAGTGGCACAGATACGCAGTATTTT,CASSRLASGTDTQYF
-,TRBJ2-2,TRBV5-1,-,TGCGCCAGCAGCACTACGAACACCGGGGAGCTGTTTTTT,CASSTTNTGELFF
-,TRBJ2-3,TRBV27,TRBD1,TGTGCCAGCAGTGCAAACAGGGGTAACGCAGATACGCAGTATTTT,CASSANRGNADTQYF
-,TRBJ1-1,TRBV9,-,TGTGCCAGCAGCTCCCCCGGGACTGAAGCTTTCTTT,CASSSPGTEAFF
-,TRBJ2-1,TRBV2,TRBD2,TGTGCCAGCAGTCTCACTAGCGGGGGGGTGGGGGAGCAGTTCTTC,CASSLTSGGVGEQFF
-,TRBJ2-2,TRBV2,TRBD1,TGTGCCAGCATGGGACAGGGGCAGAACACCGGGGAGCTGTTTTTT,CASMGQGQNTGELFF
-,TRBJ2-1,TRBV4-1,TRBD1,TGCGCCAGCAGCCAAGACAGGGGGCCCTACAATGAGCAGTTCTTC,CASSQDRGPYNEQFF
-,TRBJ1-4,TRBV7-9,TRBD1,TGTGCCAGCAGTTTTGACAGGGTAGAGGAAAAACTGTTTTTT,CASSFDRVEEKLFF
once,TRBJ1-4,TRBV27,TRBD1,TGTGCCAGCAGTTTACGGACAGGGGTGGGTGAAAAACTGTTTTTT,CASSLRTGVGEKLFF
-,TRBJ2-3,TRBV7-2,TRBD2,TGTGCCAGCAGCCTCAGACTAGCGGGGGGCACAGATACGCAGTATTTT,CASSLRLAGGTDTQYF
-,TRBJ1-5,TRBV27,-,TGTGCCAGCAGTTTGCATACTACCCAGCCCCAGCATTTT,CASSLHTTQPQHF
-,TRBJ1-2,TRBV25-1,TRBD1,TGTGCCAGCAGTGGAGGGAGGGACAGGGGGAACTATGGCTACACCTTC,CASSGGRDRGNYGYTF
-,TRBJ2-7,TRBV6-6,TRBD1,TGTGCCAGCAGTAACGGACAGGGGGCCCACGAGCAGTACTTC,CASSNGQGAHEQYF
-,TRBJ1-4,TRBV2,-,TGTGCCAGCAGTGAACACAGAACTAATGAAAAACTGTTTTTT,CASSEHRTNEKLFF
-,TRBJ2-7,TRBV7-8,TRBD1,TGTGCCAGCAGCTTTACAAGAGGACAGGGGGCCGAGCAGTACTTC,CASSFTRGQGAEQYF
once,TRBJ2-3,TRBV5-1,-,TGCGCCAGCAGCTTAACCGGGACATCGTTCGCGGATACGCAGTATTTT,CASSLTGTSFADTQYF
-,TRBJ1-2,TRBV6-5,TRBD1,TGTGCCAGCAGTTTCTCGGTGGGGACAGACAACTATGGCTACACCTTC,CASSFSVGTDNYGYTF
-,TRBJ2-2,TRBV9,-,TGTGCCAGCAGCCCTTTTCAGGGTTTTGCAGGGGAGCTGTTTTTT,CASSPFQGFAGELFF
few,TRBJ2-4,TRBV5-1,TRBD1,TGCGCCAGCAGCCAACCCCTGACAGGGGGCGGCAAAAACATTCAGTACTTC,CASSQPLTGGGKNIQYF
-,TRBJ1-5,TRBV2,-,TGTGCCTGCATGGGGAGCCGAAATCAGCCCCAGCATTTT,CACMGSRNQPQHF
few,TRBJ2-1,TRBV4-3,TRBD2,TGCGCCAGCAGCCAAGATCTAGCGGGGGGGGACCTAGGGGATGAGCAGTTCTTC,CASSQDLAGGDLGDEQFF
-,TRBJ2-5,TRBV5-1,TRBD2,TGCGCCAGCAGCCCCCTAGCGGAACAAGAGACCCAGTACTTC,CASSPLAEQETQYF
-,TRBJ2-5,TRBV4-2,TRBD1,TGTGCCAGCAGCCGGCGCCCCGGGACAGGTAAAGAGACCCAGTACTTC,CASSRRPGTGKETQYF
-,TRBJ2-7,TRBV5-1,TRBD1,TGCGCCAGCAGCTTGCGGCAGGGGGCAGGTGAGCAGTACTTC,CASSLRQGAGEQYF
-,TRBJ1-2,TRBV5-3,-,TGTGCCAGAAGCTTGTGTACGGGGTATGCCTATGGCTACACCTTC,CARSLCTGYAYGYTF
few,TRBJ1-4,TRBV5-8,TRBD1,TGTGCCAGCAGCTTTCGACAGGGGGCAACTAATGAAAAACTGTTTTTT,CASSFRQGATNEKLFF
-,TRBJ2-3,TRBV7-9,-,TGTGCCAGCAGCCCCGGCGGCGGAGGCACAGATACGCAGTATTTT,CASSPGGGGTDTQYF
-,TRBJ2-3,TRBV10-1,-,TGCGCCAGCAGTGGTCACTTGAGCACAGATACGCAGTATTTT,CASSGHLSTDTQYF
-,TRBJ2-4,TRBV7-3,-,TGTGCCAGCAGTCAGGGAAAAAACATTCAGTACTTC,CASSQGKNIQYF
-,TRBJ2-7,TRBV10-3,-,TGTGCCATCAGTGAGAGGAGGGGCGAGCAGTACTTC,CAISERRGEQYF
few,TRBJ2-7,TRBV2,-,TGTGCCAGCAGTGAGTCAGGGTACGGCTACGAGCAGTACTTC,CASSESGYGYEQYF
-,TRBJ2-3,TRBV5-1,TRBD2,TGCGCCAGCAGCCTAGGGACTAGCGGGGGTACAGATACGCAGTATTTT,CASSLGTSGGTDTQYF
-,TRBJ1-5,TRBV6-1,-,TGTGCCAGCAGCCTACGGGTCGATCAGCCCCAGCATTTT,CASSLRVDQPQHF
-,TRBJ1-1,TRBV28,-,TGTGCCAGCACGCGGCTTTCGAACACTGAAGCTTTCTTT,CASTRLSNTEAFF
once,TRBJ2-2,TRBV7-7,TRBD1,TGTGCCAGCAGCGCCTCGGGACAGGGGTGGACCGGGGAGCTGTTTTTT,CASSASGQGWTGELFF
few,TRBJ2-3,TRBV30,-,TGTGCCTGGAGTCCCGGGGGTACAGATACGCAGTATTTT,CAWSPGGTDTQYF
-,TRBJ2-7,TRBV5-1,-,TGCGCCAGCAGCTTGCAACAGCCCTACGAGCAGTACTTC,CASSLQQPYEQYF
-,TRBJ1-6,TRBV10-3,-,TGTGCCATCAGCGTAAAGGAGGATTCACCCCTCCACTTT,CAISVKEDSPLHF
-,TRBJ2-2,TRBV27,-,TGTGCCAGCAGTCTTCAGGGGACCAGGAACACCGGGGAGCTGTTTTTT,CASSLQGTRNTGELFF
few,TRBJ2-7,TRBV5-1,TRBD1,TGCGCCAGCAGCGCCGGGACAGGGTACGAGCAGTACTTC,CASSAGTGYEQYF
-,TRBJ2-7,TRBV29-1,-,TGCAGCGTTGAAAGGTCAGGAACCTACGAGCAGTACTTC,CSVERSGTYEQYF
-,TRBJ1-1,TRBV9,-,TGTGCCAGCAGCGCAGACAGGAGCACTGAAGCTTTCTTT,CASSADRSTEAFF
few,TRBJ2-4,TRBV7-9,TRBD1,TGTGCCAGCAGCTTGAGGGACAGGGCCCGGGGAAACATTCAGTACTTC,CASSLRDRARGNIQYF
-,TRBJ2-1,TRBV5-4,TRBD2,TGTGCCAGCAAAGGGGGCAGCGGGGGGGCCACGTTAAATGAGCAGTTCTTC,CASKGGSGGATLNEQFF
-,TRBJ1-5,TRBV2,TRBD1,TGTGCCAGCAGCGACGACTGGACAGGGGGGGAAAGCAATCAGCCCCAGCATTTT,CASSDDWTGGESNQPQHF
-,TRBJ2-1,TRBV7-8,TRBD1,TGTGCCAGCAGCGACAGGGATAGTATCGATGAGCAGTTCTTC,CASSDRDSIDEQFF